Following are 21 T cell receptor beta chains from one sample sequenced in a study of CD8 T cells in Susac syndrome. RNA amounts of roughly 0.45 to 1 ug underwent reverse transcription with random hexamers. TCRdb used MiXCR to reprocess the immunoSEQ multiplex PCR reads, holding one entry per CDR3 protein. The sample has 120,000 or so distinct CDR3 sequences, about 96% seen once. The sample taken for sequencing was CD4+ T cells from PBMCs. The receptor source for this set is a human donor in good health.

To note about this clonotype: Mismatch with germline at one junction end may stem from a read error. The CDR3 DNA sequence: TGTGCTAGCAGCCCGACAGACCTGAACACTGAAGCTTTCTTT. It translates to CASSPTDLNTEAFF. The chain joins TRBV7-7 to TRBJ1-1; D perhaps matches TRBD1 (5 bases). This CDR3 is 14 amino acids long. CDR1 and CDR2 (germline): SSHAT, FNYEAQ (reference sequence). Full variable domain (remainder filled in from reference TRBV7-7 and TRBJ1-1): GAGVSQSPRYKVTKRGQDVTLRCDPISSHATLYWYQQALGQGPEFLTYFNYEAQPDKSGLPSDRFSAERPEGSISTLTIQRTEQRDSAMYRCASSPTDLNTEAFFGQGTRLTVV.

The chain employs TRBV12-3 or TRBV12-4 and TRBJ2-5; TRBD2 matches at 9 bases. V dropped 6 bases and J dropped 1; count of bases not matched to a gene: 3. This CDR3 is built from 14 residues. CDR3 nucleotide sequence: TGTGCCAGCAGCAAGACTAGCGGCCAAGAGACCCAGTACTTC. Its translation: CASSKTSGQETQYF.

The V gene is TRBV18, the J gene TRBJ1-3, with no clear D. V dropped 0 bases and J dropped 4 bases, with 7 bases sitting between them. Germline lookup yields CDR1 KGHSH and CDR2 LQKENI. The CDR3 extends over 14 amino acids. CDR3 in DNA: TGTGCCAGCTCACCACCCGTGGCAGGAAACACCATATATTTT. Amino acids: CASSPPVAGNTIYF.

The chain uses TRBV24-1 and TRBJ2-1; D ambiguous. Germline lookup yields CDR1 KGHDR and CDR2 SFDVKD. V shed 1 base and J shed 0 bases, with 9 bases lying between them. The CDR3 length is 16 residues. CDR3 bases: TGTGCCACCAGTGATTTTGCGGCCAACTCCTACAATGAGCAGTTCTTC. Amino acid sequence: CATSDFAANSYNEQFF.

The chain is built from TRBV28 and TRBJ2-5; D not resolved. CDR3 length equals 14 residues. V was trimmed by 2 bases and J by 0 bases, leaving 7 bases between them. CDR1 and CDR2 (germline): MDHEN, SYDVKM. As DNA, the CDR3 is TGTGCCAGCAGTTTACGCAGGTACCAAGAGACCCAGTACTTC. It yields the protein CASSLRRYQETQYF. Together with reference TRBV28 and TRBJ2-5, the CDR3 gives the full variable domain: DVKVTQSSRYLVKRTGEKVFLECVQDMDHENMFWYRQDPGLGLRLIYFSYDVKMKEKGDIPEGYSVSREKKERFSLILESASTNQTSMYLCASSLRRYQETQYFGPGTRLLVL.

The gene calls are TRBV29-1 and TRBJ1-5; TRBD1 aligns across 10 bases. The CDR3 covers 14 residues. Germline V gene data show CDR1 as SQVTM and CDR2 as ANQGSEA. The trim removed 6 bases at V and 4 bases at J, leaving 6 bases unmatched. The chain's CDR3 is CSVATGGENQPQHF. In DNA form, the CDR3 reads TGCAGCGTCGCGACAGGGGGCGAAAATCAGCCCCAGCATTTT.

The V and J genes are TRBV28 and TRBJ2-5; 14 nucleotides match TRBD2. With 5 bases clipped from V and 14 bases from J, the junction kept 7 bases outside the gene matches. This CDR3 contains 13 residues. Germline assignment: CDR1 MDHEN and CDR2 SYDVKM. Written as DNA, the CDR3 is TGTGCCAGCAGTAAAGGGACTAGCGGGGGCTTTTACTTC. Protein: CASSKGTSGGFYF.

The J gene is TRBJ2-7, the V gene TRBV7-2, with 7 nucleotides matching TRBD2. Germline trimming cut 5 bases from V and 0 bases from J; bases unmatched to any gene: 1. The CDR3 sequence is 13 residues long. Germline CDR1 is SGHTA and CDR2 is FQGNSA. In nucleotides, the CDR3 is TGTGCCAGCAGCCGGGGGGTCTCCTACGAGCAGTACTTC. Its protein is CASSRGVSYEQYF.

The chain has TRBV4-1 and TRBJ2-6; D possibly corresponds to TRBD2 (5 bases). The CDR3 covers 16 residues. Germline V gene sequence: CDR1 MGHRA, CDR2 YSYEKL. V was trimmed by 1 base and J by 0 bases, leaving 7 bases between them. This CDR3 reads CASSQAGYSGANVLTF. In nucleotides, the CDR3 is TGCGCCAGCAGCCAAGCGGGGTACTCTGGGGCCAACGTCCTGACTTTC.

The V call is TRBV18, the J call TRBJ2-1; D gene uncertain. V was shortened by 6 bases and J by 7 bases, with 13 bases between the two germline ends. The CDR3 has 13 amino acids. Germline V CDR1 and CDR2: KGHSH, LQKENI. The CDR3: CASSHDGPNEQFF. CDR3 in DNA: TGTGCCAGCTCCCACGACGGTCCAAATGAGCAGTTCTTC.

The gene calls are TRBV18 and TRBJ2-4, with D possibly being TRBD1 (5 bases). In germline, CDR1 is KGHSH, CDR2 LQKENI. The CDR3 covers 12 residues. V lost 2 bases and J 8 bases, leaving 7 bases between the germline ends. CDR3 region: CASSPTGDIQYF. The CDR3 bases are TGTGCCAGCTCACCAACAGGTGACATTCAGTACTTC.

V gene TRBV28 combines with J gene TRBJ1-2; D might be TRBD1 (6 bases). V was clipped by 1 base and J by 0 bases, with 12 bases between them. Germline values: CDR1 MDHEN, CDR2 SYDVKM. This CDR3 region has 16 residues. CDR3 residues: CASSLSPGTPNYGYTF. In DNA, the CDR3 is TGTGCCAGCAGTTTATCACCCGGGACACCTAACTATGGCTACACCTTC.

This chain uses TRBV29-1 with TRBJ1-1; D unresolved. V gave up 5 bases and J gave up 1 base, with 14 bases separating them. The CDR3 is 14 amino acids. Germline values: CDR1 SQVTM, CDR2 ANQGSEA. CDR3 sequence reads: CSVKLGSGNTEAFF. The CDR3 DNA follows: TGCAGCGTTAAACTCGGATCGGGGAACACTGAAGCTTTCTTT.

V gene TRBV29-1 combines with J gene TRBJ1-1, with TRBD1 matching 7 bases. The CDR3 runs to 13 residues. J lost 1 base, V lost 7 bases, and 6 bases had no gene match. Per the germline V gene, CDR1 is SQVTM and CDR2 is ANQGSEA. The CDR3 here is CSARGQPNTEAFF. The CDR3 DNA reads TGCAGCGCCAGGGGACAGCCGAACACTGAAGCTTTCTTT.

This rearrangement joins TRBV30 to TRBJ2-5; D remains ambiguous. The length of the CDR3 is 12 residues. The V and J ends lost 2 bases and 4 bases respectively, with 8 bases between them. CDR1 and CDR2 (germline): GTSNPN, SVGIG (reference sequence). The DNA of the CDR3 is TGTGCCTGGAGTCACAGCCCAGAGACCCAGTACTTC. This translates into CAWSHSPETQYF. Using reference TRBV30 and TRBJ2-5 for the parts outside the CDR3, the full variable domain is SQTIHQWPATLVQPVGSPLSLECTVEGTSNPNLYWYRQAAGRGLQLLFYSVGIGQISSEVPQNLSASRPQDRQFILSSKKLLLSDSGFYLCAWSHSPETQYFGPGTRLLVL.

This chain uses TRBV6-1 with TRBJ1-2; D remains ambiguous. The CDR3 extends over 12 amino acids. Germline CDR1 and CDR2: MNHNS and SASEGT. The V and J ends lost 7 bases and 6 bases respectively, with 12 bases between them. The CDR3 region has the DNA TGTGCCAGCAACGTCAGGAAGGATGGCTACACCTTC. Translation gives CASNVRKDGYTF.

This rearrangement joins TRBV15 to TRBJ2-1; 8 bases line up with TRBD1. Germline CDR1 and CDR2: LNHNV and YYDKDF (reference sequence). After removal of 0 bases from V and 4 bases from J, the junction contained 2 bases not matched to a gene. There are 15 residues in the CDR3. CDR3 amino acids: CATSREQGGYNEQFF. DNA for the CDR3: TGTGCCACCAGCAGAGAACAGGGGGGTTACAATGAGCAGTTCTTC. Complete variable domain (other parts from reference TRBV15 and TRBJ2-1): DAMVIQNPRYQVTQFGKPVTLSCSQTLNHNVMYWYQQKSSQAPKLLFHYYDKDFNNEADTPDNFQSRRPNTSFCFLDIRSPGLGDTAMYLCATSREQGGYNEQFFGPGTRLTVL.

This chain joins TRBV19 and TRBJ1-5; unclear D gene. V was trimmed by 3 bases and J by 5 bases, leaving 8 bases between them. Germline-derived CDR1 and CDR2 are LNHDA and SQIVND (reference sequence). The CDR3 runs to 13 residues. The chain's CDR3 is CASSISFDQPQHF. CDR3 nucleotide sequence: TGTGCCAGTAGTATCTCGTTTGATCAGCCCCAGCATTTT.

This clonotype has a single count. This rearrangement joins TRBV19 to TRBJ2-7; D not resolved. The CDR3 is 15 amino acids. V dropped 5 bases and J dropped 4 bases, with 18 bases sitting between them. CDR1 is LNHDA, CDR2 SQIVND, per germline (reference sequence). The CDR3 loop reads CASSSRQAPRYEQYF. DNA of the CDR3: TGTGCCAGTAGTTCTCGGCAGGCCCCTAGGTACGAGCAGTACTTC.

This sequence joins TRBV28 and TRBJ1-1; TRBD1 is a possible D gene (5 bases). This CDR3 spans 14 amino acids. CDR1 is MDHEN, CDR2 SYDVKM, per germline. V lost 8 bases and J 5 bases, leaving 18 bases between the germline ends. DNA for the CDR3: TGTGCCAGCTCCGGGGGGACTTTGAGGACTGAAGCTTTCTTT. Protein: CASSGGTLRTEAFF. The full variable domain, rest sourced from reference TRBV28 and TRBJ1-1, is DVKVTQSSRYLVKRTGEKVFLECVQDMDHENMFWYRQDPGLGLRLIYFSYDVKMKEKGDIPEGYSVSREKKERFSLILESASTNQTSMYLCASSGGTLRTEAFFGQGTRLTVV.

The chain carries TRBV10-3 and TRBJ2-2, with 9 bases identical to TRBD1. This CDR3 is 17 amino acids long. Germline assignment: CDR1 ENHRY and CDR2 SYGVKD. Trimming at V came to 6 bases and at J to 2 bases, leaving 10 bases not matched to a gene. CDR3 bases: TGTGCCATCAGCCCCTCCGGGACAGGGATTAACACCGGGGAGCTGTTTTTT. Translated, it gives CAISPSGTGINTGELFF.